This TCR beta chain was retrieved from a study of shared clonotypes between healthy human individuals. About the study: For every donor, three CD4 naive, three CD4 memory, two CD8 naive and one CD8 memory plates were used. Whole-study findings and limits: For sorted subsets, rarefaction showed incomplete sequencing despite large depth.

Profiling relied on immunoSEQ multiplex PCR, and the TCRdb table lists in-frame clones only, not all of them. The repertoire holds around 1.6 million clones, 98% seen once, with around 0.45% in the top ten. The CD4+ fraction was divided into a CD45RA+ naive subset and a CD45RA-negative memory subset. A note on this clone: The antigen remains undetermined.

Looked up from germline, CDR1 is KGHSH and CDR2 is LQKENI. The V and J ends lost 4 bases and 0 bases respectively, with 16 bases between them. This CDR3 comprises 17 residues. Sequences were obtained from naive CD4+ T cells sorted from blood. Subset denoted: CD45RA+ positively selected. The TCR comes from a man aged 25 to 40 in good health. This sequence joins TRBV18 and TRBJ2-1, with D possibly matching TRBD1 (5 bases). The CDR3 bases are TGTGCCAGCTCACGTCTCATTACAGGTAGCTCCTACAATGAGCAGTTCTTC. Translating it yields CASSRLITGSSYNEQFF. Using reference TRBV18 and TRBJ2-1 for the parts outside the CDR3, the full variable domain is NAGVMQNPRHLVRRRGQEARLRCSPMKGHSHVYWYRQLPEEGLKFMVYLQKENIIDESGMPKERFSAEFPKEGPSILRIQQVVRGDSAAYFCASSRLITGSSYNEQFFGPGTRLTVL.